These 29 T cell receptor beta chains originate from one sample sequenced in a study of Ad26.COV2.S vaccination and SARS-CoV-2 variants. Treatment of the sample: approximately 18 received Ad26.COV2.S at low or high dose, single or two shots; 5 received placebo; per-sample allocation not given. Material that was analyzed had been drawn on day 63 after the first vaccine or placebo injection. The assay was immunoSEQ multiplex PCR, and TCRdb's table has in-frame clones only and misses some. Of roughly 350,000 clones in the sample, about nine tenths were seen once. The material was peripheral blood, obtained in a trial of Ad26.COV2.S vaccine versus placebo. The source is a person between 18 and 59 years old who received the Ad26.COV2.S COVID-19 vaccine or a placebo.

This chain uses TRBV9 with TRBJ2-1; no definite D call. This CDR3 has 12 residues. V lost 3 bases and J 10 bases, leaving 11 bases between the germline ends. In germline, CDR1 is SGDLS, CDR2 YYNGEE. The CDR3 spells CASSASGYEQFF. CDR3 bases: TGTGCCAGCAGCGCTTCAGGCTACGAGCAGTTCTTC.

This chain uses TRBV7-8 with TRBJ2-7, with 9 bases fitting TRBD1. Trimming cost V 1 base and J 4 bases; bases outside gene matches: 17. Germline assignment: CDR1 SGHVS and CDR2 FQNEAQ. The CDR3 contains 19 residues. The CDR3 sequence: CASSLDVGQGTIRRYEQYF. In nucleotides, the CDR3 is TGTGCCAGCAGCTTAGATGTGGGACAGGGAACCATCCGTCGTTACGAGCAGTACTTC.

CDR3 coding DNA: TGTGCCAGCAGATCAGGGGATGAAAAACTGTTTTTT. Its protein product is CASRSGDEKLFF. J is TRBJ1-4 and V is TRBV6-6; the D gene is possibly TRBD1 (6 bases). Germline V gene lookup returns CDR1 MNHNY and CDR2 SVGAGI (reference sequence). The CDR3 is 12 residues long. V was shortened by 6 bases and J by 6 bases, with 8 bases between the two germline ends.

The V call is TRBV30, the J call TRBJ1-1, with no clear D. CDR3 length: 13 amino acids. Germline lookup yields CDR1 GTSNPN and CDR2 SVGIG (reference sequence). Trimming cost V 2 bases and J 3 bases, with 10 bases left between them. The CDR3 loop is CAWSLGSDTEAFF. CDR3 DNA: TGTGCCTGGAGTTTGGGGTCAGACACTGAAGCTTTCTTT. The whole variable domain, remainder taken from reference TRBV30 and TRBJ1-1, is SQTIHQWPATLVQPVGSPLSLECTVEGTSNPNLYWYRQAAGRGLQLLFYSVGIGQISSEVPQNLSASRPQDRQFILSSKKLLLSDSGFYLCAWSLGSDTEAFFGQGTRLTVV.

V and J are TRBV5-6 and TRBJ2-1, with 10 bases lining up with TRBD2. This CDR3 comprises 16 residues. Germline V gene data show CDR1 as SGHDT and CDR2 as YYEEEE. V lost 4 bases, J lost 12 bases, and 16 bases stayed unmatched. The CDR3 is CASSPPAASGRVRQFF. The CDR3 DNA reads TGTGCCAGCAGCCCTCCGGCGGCTAGCGGGAGAGTAAGGCAGTTCTTC.

This chain connects TRBV6-5 to TRBJ2-6; D not certain. This CDR3 is 15 amino acids long. The germline CDR1 and CDR2 sequences are MNHEY and SVGAGI. V was cut by 8 bases and J by 0 bases, with 11 bases left in between. The CDR3: CASGIQSSGANVLTF. The CDR3 DNA reads TGTGCCAGCGGTATCCAAAGCTCTGGGGCCAACGTCCTGACTTTC.

The CDR3 region has the DNA TGTGCCAGCAGCCTACACCAGCAAGAGACCCAGTACTTC. Its translation: CASSLHQQETQYF. The chain has TRBV6-2 or TRBV6-3 and TRBJ2-5; no clear D. V was pared by 6 bases and J by 2 bases, with 10 bases between. The CDR3 loop spans 13 amino acids. From germline, CDR1 is MNHEY and CDR2 SVGEGT.

The chain recombines TRBV19 with TRBJ1-2; 7 nucleotides align to TRBD1. Germline CDR1 is LNHDA and CDR2 is SQIVND (reference sequence). With 9 bases clipped from V and 0 bases from J, the junction kept 10 bases outside the gene matches. There are 15 residues in the CDR3. Here the CDR3 reads CARVCRDSPNYGYTF. Written as DNA, the CDR3 is TGTGCCAGAGTCTGTCGGGACAGCCCTAACTATGGCTACACCTTC.

The chain combines TRBV7-9 with TRBJ2-1, with D maybe TRBD2 (6 bases). CDR1 and CDR2 from the germline V gene are SEHNR and FQNEAQ (reference sequence). The CDR3 is made up of 10 amino acids. The V end lost 8 bases, the J end lost 7 bases, and 6 bases lay between the germline ends. CDR3 sequence: CASGTNEQFF. In DNA, the CDR3 is TGTGCCAGCGGGACTAATGAGCAGTTCTTC. Full variable domain (outside the CDR3, taken from reference TRBV7-9 and TRBJ2-1): DTGVSQNPRHKITKRGQNVTFRCDPISEHNRLYWYRQTLGQGPEFLTYFQNEAQLEKSRLLSDRFSAERPKGSFSTLEIQRTEQGDSAMYLCASGTNEQFFGPGTRLTVL.

This sequence joins TRBV9 and TRBJ1-3; weak D call: TRBD1 (5 bases). The length of the CDR3 is 13 residues. CDR1 SGDLS and CDR2 YYNGEE come from the germline V gene. V was shortened by 7 bases and J by 0 bases, with 8 bases between the two germline ends. CDR3 nucleotides: TGTGCCAGCGGGGACCGCTCTGGAAACACCATATATTTT. Amino acids: CASGDRSGNTIYF.

V usage is TRBV19 and J usage is TRBJ1-1, with TRBD1 as a possible D gene (5 bases). The germline gives CDR1 LNHDA, CDR2 SQIVND (reference sequence). This CDR3 region has 17 residues. Between the trimmed V and J ends, which lost 6 bases and 0 bases, there was a span of 20 bases. DNA for the CDR3: TGTGCCAGTAGCACTCAGACGGGACGTCCTATGAACACTGAAGCTTTCTTT. Protein product: CASSTQTGRPMNTEAFF.

The CDR3 DNA reads TGTGCTAGTGGTCCCGACAGTAACACCGGGGAGCTGTTTTTT. The encoded protein is CASGPDSNTGELFF. The V call is TRBV12-5, the J call TRBJ2-2; D possibly corresponds to TRBD1 (5 bases). The CDR3 covers 14 residues. Per germline, CDR1 LGHNT and CDR2 FRNRAP. V was shortened by 5 bases and J by 2 bases, with 9 bases between the two germline ends.

The genes are TRBV7-8 and TRBJ1-2; 7 positions match TRBD1. The CDR3 totals 15 residues. Per the germline V gene, CDR1 is SGHVS and CDR2 is FQNEAQ. J was trimmed by 2 bases and V by 2 bases; bases with no gene match: 5. The CDR3 sequence is CASSLTGAGNYGYTF. DNA of the CDR3: TGTGCCAGCAGCTTAACAGGGGCCGGAAACTATGGCTACACCTTC.

V usage is TRBV2 and J usage is TRBJ1-3; D is unresolved. The CDR3 spans 16 residues. V was shortened by 8 bases and J by 2 bases, with 19 bases between the two germline ends. The germline gives CDR1 SNHLY, CDR2 FYNNEI. As DNA, the CDR3 is TGTGCCAGCGGGGAGTCTAGGGATGTCCCTGGAAACACCATATATTTT. Translating gives CASGESRDVPGNTIYF.

The chain couples TRBV6-1 to TRBJ1-1; TRBD1 aligns across 7 bases. Trimming at V came to 3 bases and at J to 10 bases, leaving 8 bases not matched to a gene. The CDR3 sequence is 13 residues long. From germline, CDR1 is MNHNS and CDR2 SASEGT. CDR3 amino acids: CASSEIQRGRAFF. The CDR3 bases are TGTGCCAGCAGTGAGATCCAAAGGGGGCGAGCTTTCTTT.

The J gene is TRBJ2-3, the V gene TRBV27; D unclear. From germline, CDR1 is MNHEY and CDR2 SMNVEV (reference sequence). The ends were cut back, 2 bases at V and 3 bases at J, with 6 bases in the middle. The CDR3 is 13 residues long. The CDR3 bases are TGTGCCAGCAGTTTAGGGAATACAGATACGCAGTATTTT. It specifies CASSLGNTDTQYF.

This clone is a singleton in its sample. This chain connects TRBV6-5 to TRBJ2-7; TRBD1 matches 7 bases. The CDR3 loop spans 14 amino acids. The germline V gene has CDR1 MNHEY and CDR2 SVGAGI. V shed 0 bases and J 5 bases; nucleotides not matched to a gene: 4. The CDR3 coding sequence is TGTGCCAGCAGTTACTCGACAGGGTTTAACGAGCAGTACTTC. Translation: CASSYSTGFNEQYF.

The V call is TRBV5-6, the J call TRBJ2-5, with D possibly being TRBD1 or TRBD2 (5 bases each). Trimming left V 4 bases short and J 7 bases short, with 14 bases between. Germline V lookup: CDR1 SGHDT, CDR2 YYEEEE. The CDR3 has 13 residues. CDR3: CASSLQGGGTQYF. The CDR3, as DNA: TGTGCCAGCAGCCTACAAGGTGGGGGGACCCAGTACTTC.

This clone was seen a handful of times. The chain joins TRBV18 to TRBJ1-1; D possibly corresponds to TRBD1 (6 bases). The CDR3 runs 13 residues. Between the trimmed V and J ends, which lost 6 bases and 5 bases, there was a span of 13 bases. Germline-derived CDR1 and CDR2 are KGHSH and LQKENI. For the CDR3, the DNA is TGTGCCAGCTCCCGGGGGGCAGGGACTGAAGCTTTCTTT. Translating gives CASSRGAGTEAFF.

This chain joins TRBV15 and TRBJ1-6, with 9 bases aligning to TRBD1. Germline values: CDR1 LNHNV, CDR2 YYDKDF (reference sequence). The CDR3 totals 17 residues. The trim removed 2 bases at V and 7 bases at J, leaving 9 bases unmatched. The CDR3 nucleotides read TGTGCCACCAGCAGACCGACAGGGGGAATAGAGAATTCACCCCTCCACTTT. This gives the protein CATSRPTGGIENSPLHF.

The chain combines TRBV20-1 with TRBJ2-3; 16 bases line up with TRBD2. V shed 3 bases, J shed 3 bases, and the junction held 6 bases outside the gene matches. Per germline, CDR1 DFQATT and CDR2 SNEGSKA (reference sequence). The CDR3 covers 17 residues. The CDR3 is CSASLGLAGGQTDTQYF. As DNA, the CDR3 is TGCAGTGCTAGTCTGGGACTAGCGGGAGGGCAAACAGATACGCAGTATTTT.

V is TRBV7-9 and J is TRBJ2-7; 11 nucleotides line up with TRBD1. Germline V gene sequence: CDR1 SEHNR, CDR2 FQNEAQ (reference sequence). V trimming: 4 bases; J trimming: 6 bases; junction bases outside the gene matches: 8. This CDR3 spans 15 amino acids. The CDR3 region has the DNA TGTGCCAGCAGCTCCGGACAGGGGGCGGATTCCGAGCAGTACTTC. As protein: CASSSGQGADSEQYF.

The chain has TRBV19 and TRBJ1-2; D is unclear. Germline V gives CDR1 LNHDA, CDR2 SQIVND (reference sequence). The CDR3 contains 12 residues. V lost 1 base, J lost 8 bases, and 8 bases lay in between. CDR3 coding DNA: TGTGCCAGTAGTATAGCCGGGGTCGGCTACACCTTC. This codes for CASSIAGVGYTF. Using reference TRBV19 and TRBJ1-2 for the parts outside the CDR3, the full variable domain is DGGITQSPKYLFRKEGQNVTLSCEQNLNHDAMYWYRQDPGQGLRLIYYSQIVNDFQKGDIAEGYSVSREKKESFPLTVTSAQKNPTAFYLCASSIAGVGYTFGSGTRLTVV.

V gene TRBV7-3 combines with J gene TRBJ1-2; D unclear. The CDR3 contains 14 residues. The germline V gene has CDR1 SGHTA and CDR2 FQGTGA. V shed 2 bases and J shed 4 bases, with 11 bases lying between them. The CDR3 DNA sequence: TGTGCCAGCAGCTTAGATCAGGCAAGCTATGGCTACACCTTC. Encoded protein: CASSLDQASYGYTF. The variable domain in full, with the rest retrieved from reference TRBV7-3 and TRBJ1-2, is GAGVSQTPSNKVTEKGKYVELRCDPISGHTALYWYRQSLGQGPEFLIYFQGTGAADDSGLPNDRFFAVRPEGSVSTLKIQRTERGDSAVYLCASSLDQASYGYTFGSGTRLTVV.

This clone was recorded a few times. This sequence joins TRBV6-1 and TRBJ1-5; no firm D call. V lost 2 bases, J lost 7 bases, and 3 bases lay in between. This CDR3 spans 11 amino acids. Germline V gives CDR1 MNHNS, CDR2 SASEGT. The CDR3 reads CASSELQPQHF. The CDR3 DNA follows: TGTGCCAGCAGTGAATTGCAGCCCCAGCATTTT.

The chain employs TRBV7-9 and TRBJ2-7; 7 nucleotides line up with TRBD1. The junction had 7 bases not matched to a gene; V was cut back by 4 bases and J by 4 bases. The CDR3 sequence is 14 residues long. CDR1 is SEHNR and CDR2 is FQNEAQ in the germline V gene (reference sequence). The CDR3 is CASSSLTGFYEQYF. The CDR3 region has the DNA TGTGCCAGCAGCTCCCTGACAGGGTTTTACGAGCAGTACTTC.

This clone has a single count. CDR3 loop: CASSLGVGGREKLFF. The CDR3 DNA reads as TGTGCCAGCAGCTTAGGAGTCGGGGGTCGGGAAAAACTGTTTTTT. This chain links TRBV7-6 with TRBJ1-4; TRBD1 might be the D (5 bases). Germline CDR1 and CDR2: SGHVS and FNYEAQ. The CDR3 covers 15 residues. V gave up 1 base and J gave up 8 bases, with 14 bases separating them.

The chain uses TRBV7-9 and TRBJ1-5; 12 bases map to TRBD1. V was pared by 4 bases and J by 4 bases, with 5 bases of the junction left unmatched. The CDR3 runs 16 residues. Germline-derived CDR1 and CDR2 are SEHNR and FQNEAQ (reference sequence). The CDR3: CASSSRDRGRNQPQHF. The CDR3 nucleotides are TGTGCCAGCAGCTCCCGGGACAGGGGGCGGAATCAGCCCCAGCATTTT.

This clone was recorded once. The V gene is TRBV7-6, the J gene TRBJ1-2; 8 bases align to TRBD1. The CDR3 has 15 residues. Germline assignment: CDR1 SGHVS and CDR2 FNYEAQ. The junction had 4 bases not matched to a gene; V was cut back by 1 base and J by 3 bases. CDR3 amino acids: CASSLETGDHYGYTF. CDR3 nucleotide sequence: TGTGCCAGCAGCTTAGAGACAGGGGACCACTATGGCTACACCTTC. Variable domain in full (rest from reference TRBV7-6 and TRBJ1-2): GAGVSQSPRYKVTKRGQDVALRCDPISGHVSLYWYRQALGQGPEFLTYFNYEAQQDKSGLPNDRFSAERPEGSISTLTIQRTEQRDSAMYRCASSLETGDHYGYTFGSGTRLTVV.